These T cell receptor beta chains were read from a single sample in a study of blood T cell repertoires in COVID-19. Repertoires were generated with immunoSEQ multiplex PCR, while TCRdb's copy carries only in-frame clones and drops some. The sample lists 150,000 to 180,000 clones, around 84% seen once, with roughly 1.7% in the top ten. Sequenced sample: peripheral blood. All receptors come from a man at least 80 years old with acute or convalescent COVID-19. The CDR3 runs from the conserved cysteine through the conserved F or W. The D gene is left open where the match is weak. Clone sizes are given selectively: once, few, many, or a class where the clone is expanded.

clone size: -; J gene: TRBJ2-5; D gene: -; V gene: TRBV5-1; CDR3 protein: CASSLVLAEYQETQYF; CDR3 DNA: TGCGCCAGCAGCTTGGTGTTAGCGGAGTACCAAGAGACCCAGTACTTC
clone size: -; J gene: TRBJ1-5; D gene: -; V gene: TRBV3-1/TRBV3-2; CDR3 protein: CASSQRVGNQPQHF; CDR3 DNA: TGTGCCAGCAGCCAACGAGTGGGCAATCAGCCCCAGCATTTT
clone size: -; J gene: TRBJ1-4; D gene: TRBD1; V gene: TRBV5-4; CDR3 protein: CASSLSGQRDEKLFF; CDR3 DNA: TGTGCCAGCAGCTTGTCGGGACAGAGGGATGAAAAACTGTTTTTT
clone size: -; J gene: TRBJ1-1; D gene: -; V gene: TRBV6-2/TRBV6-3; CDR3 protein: CASSLTGNTEAFF; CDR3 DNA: TGTGCCAGCAGCCTAACAGGGAACACTGAAGCTTTCTTT
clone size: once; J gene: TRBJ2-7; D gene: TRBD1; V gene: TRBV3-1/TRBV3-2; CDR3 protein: CASSQVGGRGQGEQYF; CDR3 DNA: TGTGCCAGCAGCCAGGTGGGGGGCAGGGGGCAGGGCGAGCAGTACTTC
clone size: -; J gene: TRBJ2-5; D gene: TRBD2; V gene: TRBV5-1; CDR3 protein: CASSLPGLAIFGTQYF; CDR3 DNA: TGCGCCAGCAGCTTGCCGGGACTAGCGATTTTCGGGACCCAGTACTTC
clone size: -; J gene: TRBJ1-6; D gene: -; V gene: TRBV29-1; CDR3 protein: CSVEGALTYNSPLHF; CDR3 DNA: TGCAGCGTTGAGGGGGCGCTCACGTATAATTCACCCCTCCACTTT
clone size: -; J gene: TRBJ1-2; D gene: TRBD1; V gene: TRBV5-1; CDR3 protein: CASNPDRADYGYTF; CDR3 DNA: TGCGCCAGCAACCCGGACAGGGCTGACTATGGCTACACCTTC
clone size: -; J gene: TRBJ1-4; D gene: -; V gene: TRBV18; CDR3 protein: CASSLTPGAANEKLFF; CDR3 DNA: TGTGCCAGCTCACTCACACCAGGGGCCGCGAATGAAAAACTGTTTTTT
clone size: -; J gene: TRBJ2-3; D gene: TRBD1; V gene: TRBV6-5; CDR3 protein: CASRPEGQGTDTQYF; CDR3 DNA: TGTGCCAGCAGACCCGAGGGACAGGGCACAGATACGCAGTATTTT
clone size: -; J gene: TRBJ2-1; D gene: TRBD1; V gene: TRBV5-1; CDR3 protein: CASSLGGQGGEQFF; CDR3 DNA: TGCGCCAGCAGCTTGGGGGGACAGGGTGGCGAGCAGTTCTTC
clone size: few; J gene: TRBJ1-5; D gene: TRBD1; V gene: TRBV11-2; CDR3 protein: CASSADRGNQPQHF; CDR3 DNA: TGTGCCAGCAGCGCCGACAGGGGGAATCAGCCCCAGCATTTT
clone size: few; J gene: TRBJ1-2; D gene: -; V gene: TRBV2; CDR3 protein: CASNDGWGGYTF; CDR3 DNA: TGTGCCAGCAATGATGGGTGGGGCGGCTACACCTTC
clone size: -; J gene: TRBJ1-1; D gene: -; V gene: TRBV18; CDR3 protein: CASSPFQTENTEAFF; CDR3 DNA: TGTGCCAGCTCACCTTTTCAAACAGAGAACACTGAAGCTTTCTTT
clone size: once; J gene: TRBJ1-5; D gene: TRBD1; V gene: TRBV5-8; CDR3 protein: CASSLDGTAYSNQPQHF; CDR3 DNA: TGTGCCAGCAGCTTGGACGGGACAGCATATAGCAATCAGCCCCAGCATTTT
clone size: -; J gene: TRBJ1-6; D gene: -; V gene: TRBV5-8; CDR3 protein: CASVNAFRSSYNSPLHF; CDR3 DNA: TGTGCCAGCGTGAATGCTTTTCGGAGCTCCTATAATTCACCCCTCCACTTT
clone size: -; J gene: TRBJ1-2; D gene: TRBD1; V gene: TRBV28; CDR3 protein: CATHRDRVYGYTF; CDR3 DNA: TGTGCCACACACCGGGACAGGGTATATGGCTACACCTTC
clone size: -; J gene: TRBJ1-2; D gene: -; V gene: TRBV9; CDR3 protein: CASSVGVVNYGYTF; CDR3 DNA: TGTGCCAGCAGCGTAGGAGTGGTGAACTATGGCTACACCTTC
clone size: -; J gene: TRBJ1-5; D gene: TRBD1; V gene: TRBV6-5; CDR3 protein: CASSHYGQGTDQPQHF; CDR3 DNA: TGTGCCAGCAGTCACTATGGACAGGGGACGGACCAGCCCCAGCATTTT
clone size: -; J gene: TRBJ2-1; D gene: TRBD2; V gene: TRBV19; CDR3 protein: CASTVGGSSYNEQFF; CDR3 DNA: TGTGCCAGTACTGTCGGGGGGAGCTCCTACAATGAGCAGTTCTTC
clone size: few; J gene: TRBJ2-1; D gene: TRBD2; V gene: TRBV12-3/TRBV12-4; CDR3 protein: CATGGQGHNEQFF; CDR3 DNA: TGTGCCACGGGGGGGCAGGGACACAATGAGCAGTTCTTC
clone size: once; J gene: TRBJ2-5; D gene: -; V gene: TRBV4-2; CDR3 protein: CASSQELGRETQYF; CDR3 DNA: TGTGCCAGCAGCCAAGAACTAGGCCGGGAGACCCAGTACTTC
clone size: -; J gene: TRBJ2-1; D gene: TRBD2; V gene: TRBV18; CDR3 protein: CASSPRTAGDNEQFF; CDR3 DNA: TGTGCCAGCTCACCGAGAACAGCGGGGGACAATGAGCAGTTCTTC
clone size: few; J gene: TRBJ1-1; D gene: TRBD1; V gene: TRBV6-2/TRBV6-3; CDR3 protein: CASSYRDRGAFF; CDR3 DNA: TGTGCCAGCAGTTACCGGGACAGGGGAGCTTTCTTT
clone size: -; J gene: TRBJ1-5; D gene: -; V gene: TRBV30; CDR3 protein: CAWSVGQGVAPQHF; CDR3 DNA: TGTGCCTGGAGTGTTGGGCAGGGCGTCGCGCCCCAGCATTTT
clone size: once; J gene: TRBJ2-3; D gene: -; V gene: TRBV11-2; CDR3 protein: CASSGQEISTDTQYF; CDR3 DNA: TGTGCCAGCAGCGGGCAAGAGATTAGCACAGATACGCAGTATTTT
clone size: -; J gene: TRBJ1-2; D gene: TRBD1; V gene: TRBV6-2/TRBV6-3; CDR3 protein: CASSDRVRRGYTF; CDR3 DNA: TGTGCCAGCAGTGACAGGGTTCGGAGGGGCTACACCTTC
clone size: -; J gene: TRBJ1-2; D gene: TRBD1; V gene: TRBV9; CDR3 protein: CASTMGQGFGYTF; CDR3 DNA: TGTGCCAGCACCATGGGACAGGGTTTTGGCTACACCTTC
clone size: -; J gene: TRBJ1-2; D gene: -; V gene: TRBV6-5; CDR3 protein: CASSSGQLSNGYTF; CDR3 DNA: TGTGCCAGCAGTTCAGGACAACTCTCAAATGGCTACACCTTC
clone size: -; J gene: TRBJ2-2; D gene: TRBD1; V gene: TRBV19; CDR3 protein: CATLRGDRGTNTGELFF; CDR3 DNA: TGTGCCACTTTACGGGGGGACAGGGGAACGAACACCGGGGAGCTGTTTTTT
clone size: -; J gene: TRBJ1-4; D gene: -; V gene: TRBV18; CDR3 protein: CASSPLNGANEKLFF; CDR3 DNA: TGTGCCAGCTCACCACTCAACGGAGCTAATGAAAAACTGTTTTTT
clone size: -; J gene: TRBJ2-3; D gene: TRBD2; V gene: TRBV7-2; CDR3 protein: CASSLMPGLGGSTDTQYF; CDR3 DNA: TGTGCCAGCAGCTTAATGCCGGGACTAGGGGGTAGCACAGATACGCAGTATTTT
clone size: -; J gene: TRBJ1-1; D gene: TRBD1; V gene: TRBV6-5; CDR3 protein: CASSSPATGGYTEAFF; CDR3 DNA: TGTGCCAGCAGTTCCCCGGCGACAGGGGGTTACACTGAAGCTTTCTTT
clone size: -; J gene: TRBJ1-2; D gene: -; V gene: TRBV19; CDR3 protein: CASSTSGLGGYTF; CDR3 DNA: TGTGCCAGTAGTACGTCAGGGTTGGGCGGCTACACCTTC
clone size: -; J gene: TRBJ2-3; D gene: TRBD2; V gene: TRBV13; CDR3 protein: CASSLVEGRGAGDTQYF; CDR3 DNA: TGTGCCAGCAGCTTAGTTGAGGGGCGGGGGGCAGGAGATACGCAGTATTTT
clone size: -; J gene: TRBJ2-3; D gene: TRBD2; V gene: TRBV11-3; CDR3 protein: CASSLSQSGSGVQDTQYF; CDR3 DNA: TGTGCCAGCAGCTTGAGTCAATCGGGTAGCGGGGTCCAAGATACGCAGTATTTT
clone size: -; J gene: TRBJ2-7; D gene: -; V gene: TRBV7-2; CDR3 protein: CASSFSVGLTDSYEQYF; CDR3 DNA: TGTGCCAGCAGCTTCTCCGTTGGTCTCACAGATTCCTACGAGCAGTACTTC
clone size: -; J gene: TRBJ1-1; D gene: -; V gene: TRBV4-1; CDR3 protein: CASSQEPDRLNTEAFF; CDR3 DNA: TGCGCCAGCAGCCAAGAGCCGGACAGATTGAACACTGAAGCTTTCTTT
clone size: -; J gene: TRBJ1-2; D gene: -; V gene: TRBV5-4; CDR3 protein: CASSLVQGYGYTF; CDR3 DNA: TGTGCCAGCAGCTTGGTACAGGGATATGGCTACACCTTC
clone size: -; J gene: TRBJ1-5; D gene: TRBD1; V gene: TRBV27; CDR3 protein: CASRRQGSNQPQHF; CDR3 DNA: TGTGCCAGCAGACGACAGGGTAGCAATCAGCCCCAGCATTTT
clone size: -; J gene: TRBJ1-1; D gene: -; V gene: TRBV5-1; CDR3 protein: CASSAVKTEAFF; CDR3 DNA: TGCGCCAGCAGCGCGGTAAAGACTGAAGCTTTCTTT
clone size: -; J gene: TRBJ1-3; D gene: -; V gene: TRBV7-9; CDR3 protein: CASSLGQASGNTIYF; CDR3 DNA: TGTGCCAGCAGCTTAGGACAGGCCTCTGGAAACACCATATATTTT
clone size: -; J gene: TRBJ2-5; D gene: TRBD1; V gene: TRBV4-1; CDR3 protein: CASSQTGTGRRETQYF; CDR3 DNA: TGCGCCAGCAGCCAAACCGGGACAGGGCGGCGAGAGACCCAGTACTTC
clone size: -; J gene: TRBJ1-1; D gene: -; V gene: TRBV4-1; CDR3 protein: CASSRGPGGAFF; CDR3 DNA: TGCGCCAGCAGCCGAGGGCCGGGAGGAGCTTTCTTT
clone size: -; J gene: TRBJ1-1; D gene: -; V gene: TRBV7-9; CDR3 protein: CASSLQGRDTEAFF; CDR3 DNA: TGTGCCAGCAGCCTCCAGGGTCGGGACACTGAAGCTTTCTTT
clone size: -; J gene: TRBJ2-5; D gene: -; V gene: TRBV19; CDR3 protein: CASSNRPGQRETQYF; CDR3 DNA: TGTGCCAGTAGTAATCGACCGGGACAAAGAGAGACCCAGTACTTC
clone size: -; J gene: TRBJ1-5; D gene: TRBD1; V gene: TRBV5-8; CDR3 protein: CASSETGGEDQPQHF; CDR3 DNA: TGTGCCAGCAGCGAGACAGGGGGCGAGGATCAGCCCCAGCATTTT
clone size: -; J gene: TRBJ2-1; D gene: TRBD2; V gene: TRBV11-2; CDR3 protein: CASSSIAFSGGYNEQFF; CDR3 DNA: TGTGCCAGCAGCTCCATCGCCTTTAGCGGGGGGTACAATGAGCAGTTCTTC
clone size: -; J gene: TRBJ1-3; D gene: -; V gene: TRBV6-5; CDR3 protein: CASSYFGGSENTIYF; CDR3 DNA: TGTGCCAGCAGTTACTTCGGGGGTTCGGAAAACACCATATATTTT
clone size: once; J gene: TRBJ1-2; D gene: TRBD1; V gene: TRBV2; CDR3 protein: CASSYTGVSGYTF; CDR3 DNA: TGTGCCAGCAGTTACACAGGGGTGTCTGGCTACACCTTC
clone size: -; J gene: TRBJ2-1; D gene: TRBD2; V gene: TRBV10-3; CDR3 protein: CAIDPSGGSSNEQFF; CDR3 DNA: TGTGCCATCGATCCAAGCGGGGGCTCCTCCAATGAGCAGTTCTTC
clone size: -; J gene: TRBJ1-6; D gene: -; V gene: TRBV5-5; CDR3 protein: CASSIGVSDSPLHF; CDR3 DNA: TGTGCCAGCAGTATAGGGGTCTCCGATTCACCCCTCCACTTT